This T cell receptor (beta chain) originates from a study of a mutant IDH1 vaccine in newly diagnosed glioma. Profiling relied on immunoSEQ multiplex PCR, and the TCRdb table lists in-frame clones only, not all of them. The sample has tens of thousands of clones, roughly 80% seen once. The sample's time point: week 35, safety follow-up. Every vaccine dose comprised 300 ug of mutant IDH1 20-mer peptide plus topical imiquimod. Eight vaccine injections were given to patients in weeks 1, 3, 5, 7, 11, 15, 19 and 23. As regards this clone: The antigen remains undetermined.

This material consisted of PBMCs, taken from a glioma patient whose treatment included an IDH1 peptide vaccine. This sequence originates from a young man with glioma.

The CDR3 loop reads CASSLVDTGELFF. CDR3 nucleotide sequence: TGTGCCAGCAGCTTAGTGGACACCGGGGAGCTGTTTTTT. This chain connects TRBV7-9 to TRBJ2-2; D is unresolved. Trimming took 1 base from V and 3 from J, leaving 3 bases between them. CDR3 length equals 13 residues. Germline lookup yields CDR1 SEHNR and CDR2 FQNEAQ (reference sequence).